The 31 T cell receptor beta chains listed next were all sequenced from one sample in a study of T cells in Graves' hyperthyroidism and ophthalmopathy. Amplified TCR beta CDR3 regions came from RNA transcripts. First-round RT-PCR of the TCR CDR3 relied on the HTBI primer set. Each CDR3 protein gets one entry after TCRdb re-called the multiplex PCR reads with MiXCR. The repertoire holds 450,000 to 650,000 distinct CDR3 sequences, with more than 20% as singletons. Sequencing input: blood. These receptors were taken from a man in his late teens or twenties with Graves' hyperthyroidism.

This clonotype was detected ten times or more. Germline is not matched at one junction end, which may reflect a read error. The J gene is TRBJ1-2, the V gene TRBV4-1; D might be TRBD1 (6 bases). Germline-derived CDR1 and CDR2 are MGHRA and YSYEKL. CDR3 length: 15 amino acids. In nucleotides, the CDR3 is TGCGCCAGCAGCCTTCAACTAACCCCCGGGGTCGACAGGTGCTTC. Translation: CASSLQLTPGVDRCF.

This clonotype showed up many times. The chain is built from TRBV7-8 and TRBJ1-1, with D uncertain. CDR1 and CDR2 (germline): SGHVS, FQNEAQ. This CDR3 contains 15 residues. The V end lost 5 bases, the J end lost 4 bases, and 17 bases lay between the germline ends. The CDR3 bases are TGTGCCAGCAGCCTGACACCAAATAACCCCACTGAAGCTTTCTTT. Translating it yields CASSLTPNNPTEAFF.

This clonotype was seen at least ten times. The rearrangement joins TRBV12-3 or TRBV12-4 to TRBJ1-1; 7 nucleotides agree with TRBD1. This CDR3 is 14 amino acids long. The trim removed 3 bases at V and 6 bases at J, leaving 7 bases unmatched. CDR3 nucleotides: TGTGCCAGCAGTTTCTCCACAGGGGAGGCTGAAGCTTTCTTT. The encoded protein is CASSFSTGEAEAFF.

Many counts were recorded for this clonotype. The chain links TRBV12-3 or TRBV12-4 to TRBJ1-1; no definite D call. There are 14 residues in the CDR3. Trimming left V 5 bases short and J 1 base short, with 11 bases between. Here the CDR3 DNA reads TGTGCCAGCAGTGTGAGCAGATCGAACACTGAAGCTTTCTTT. Residues: CASSVSRSNTEAFF.

Worth noting for this clonotype: This CDR3 is missing its conserved last phenylalanine or tryptophan, likely due to a read error. This chain joins TRBV6-1 and TRBJ2-5; 7 nucleotides match TRBD1. From germline, CDR1 is MNHNS and CDR2 SASEGT. V lost 7 bases and J lost 9; bases outside the gene matches: 11. The CDR3 is 13 amino acids. CDR3 nucleotides: TGTGCCAGCACTCGACAGGGATCCGAGGCCCAGTACTAC. This translates into CASTRQGSEAQYY.

J is TRBJ2-7 and V is TRBV19; 8 bases line up with TRBD1. Looked up from germline, CDR1 is LNHDA and CDR2 is SQIVND (reference sequence). The CDR3 consists of 13 residues. V lost 3 bases and J lost 5; bases outside the gene matches: 3. The CDR3 reads CASSIQGAHEQYF. DNA for the CDR3: TGTGCCAGTAGTATCCAGGGGGCTCACGAGCAGTACTTC.

The chain links TRBV12-3 or TRBV12-4 to TRBJ1-5; D is possibly TRBD1 (5 bases). CDR3 length equals 13 residues. Between the trimmed V and J ends, which lost 5 bases and 9 bases, there was a span of 14 bases. The CDR3 DNA follows: TGTGCCAGCAGTCCTGGGACCGCTCCGCCCCAGCATTTT. This translates into CASSPGTAPPQHF.

This clonotype was recorded many times. J is TRBJ2-5 and V is TRBV11-2; D is uncertain. Trimming pared 5 bases from V and 2 bases from J, leaving 12 bases between. The CDR3 consists of 14 residues. Germline V CDR1 and CDR2: SGHAT, FQNNGV. The DNA of the CDR3 is TGTGCCAGCAGCCCCCTGATGGGGCAAGAGACCCAGTACTTC. Protein product: CASSPLMGQETQYF.

There are many counts of this clonotype. The CDR3 DNA sequence: TGTGCCAGCAGTTCAGGGTCCACCTTATACGAGCAGTACTTC. It codes for CASSSGSTLYEQYF. The chain is built from TRBV28 and TRBJ2-7, with a possible D match to TRBD1 (5 bases). Germline V gene data show CDR1 as MDHEN and CDR2 as SYDVKM. CDR3 length: 14 residues. V was shortened by 4 bases and J by 4 bases, with 14 bases between the two germline ends.

This clonotype was picked up many times. The chain joins TRBV27 to TRBJ2-7, with a tentative D call TRBD1 (6 bases). The CDR3 loop spans 13 amino acids. V was trimmed by 5 bases and J by 4 bases, leaving 12 bases between them. The germline V gene encodes CDR1 MNHEY and CDR2 SMNVEV (reference sequence). The CDR3 region is CASSLSQGYEQYF. CDR3 coding DNA: TGTGCCAGCAGTCTCAGCCAGGGGTACGAGCAGTACTTC.

This clonotype was picked up many times. J is TRBJ1-5 and V is TRBV27; D is undetermined. V was trimmed by 3 bases and J by 3 bases, leaving 6 bases between them. There are 13 residues in the CDR3. From germline, CDR1 is MNHEY and CDR2 SMNVEV (reference sequence). The CDR3 DNA reads TGTGCCAGCAGTTTCAGCTACAATCAGCCCCAGCATTTT. Translating gives CASSFSYNQPQHF.

This sequence joins TRBV19 and TRBJ2-7, with TRBD1 identical over 7 bases. CDR3 length: 15 residues. Per germline, CDR1 LNHDA and CDR2 SQIVND (reference sequence). The V gene end was trimmed by 3 bases and the J gene end by 1 base; junction bases not matched to a gene: 6. CDR3 region: CASSMGQSPSYEQYF. For the CDR3, the DNA is TGTGCCAGTAGTATGGGACAGAGCCCATCCTACGAGCAGTACTTC.

This clonotype came up many times. This chain links TRBV13 with TRBJ2-4; no reliable D call. CDR1 PRHDT and CDR2 FYEKMQ come from the germline V gene (reference sequence). V was cut by 4 bases and J by 0 bases, with 10 bases left in between. The CDR3 has 15 residues. CDR3 amino acids: CASSSPGTAKNIQYF. CDR3 nucleotide sequence: TGTGCCAGCAGCTCTCCTGGAACAGCCAAAAACATTCAGTACTTC.

This clonotype has ten or more counts. The chain carries TRBV12-3 or TRBV12-4 and TRBJ1-5; possible D gene TRBD1, 6 bases. CDR3 length equals 14 residues. With 4 bases removed from V and 4 bases from J, the gap between germline ends came to 11 bases. The CDR3 region has the DNA TGTGCCAGCAGTTGGAGGACAGAAAATCAGCCCCAGCATTTT. It encodes CASSWRTENQPQHF.

The sample holds many counts of this clonotype. V is TRBV11-2 and J is TRBJ2-7; 9 nucleotides align to TRBD1. The CDR3 consists of 15 residues. V lost 4 bases to trimming and J lost 3 bases; unmatched junction nucleotides: 7. Germline V gene sequence: CDR1 SGHAT, CDR2 FQNNGV. DNA of the CDR3: TGTGCCAGCAGCTCTCCAAAGACAGGGGGCTACGAGCAGTACTTC. Protein sequence: CASSSPKTGGYEQYF.

This clonotype was detected ten times or more. The CDR3 coding sequence is TGTGCCAGCATCATGGATGGGCGAGCTTTCTTT. Amino acid sequence: CASIMDGRAFF. The chain links TRBV12-3 or TRBV12-4 to TRBJ1-1; D ambiguous. The ends were cut back, 7 bases at V and 10 bases at J, with 13 bases in the middle. The CDR3 has 11 amino acids.

The chain couples TRBV11-2 to TRBJ2-4; D uncertain. The V and J ends lost 5 bases and 0 bases respectively, with 8 bases between them. This CDR3 comprises 14 residues. Germline CDR1 SGHAT, CDR2 FQNNGV. CDR3 region: CASSPGVAKNIQYF. CDR3 DNA sequence: TGTGCCAGCAGCCCTGGAGTAGCCAAAAACATTCAGTACTTC.

This clonotype showed up many times. The chain recombines TRBV6-5 with TRBJ2-5; 9 bases align to TRBD2. The CDR3 runs to 15 residues. The V segment lost 2 bases and the J segment 5 bases; nucleotides outside the gene matches: 6. CDR1 is MNHEY and CDR2 is SVGAGI in the germline V gene. DNA of the CDR3: TGTGCCAGCAGTTACGCGGGGGGGCCTGGGGAGACCCAGTACTTC. This sequence encodes CASSYAGGPGETQYF.

Many counts were recorded for this clonotype. The CDR3 is CSAYDGSSGNTIYF. CDR3 coding DNA: TGCAGTGCTTACGACGGGAGCTCTGGAAACACCATATATTTT. The J gene is TRBJ1-3, the V gene TRBV20-1, with D unclear. V was trimmed by 5 bases and J by 0 bases, leaving 11 bases between them. The germline gives CDR1 DFQATT, CDR2 SNEGSKA (reference sequence). The CDR3 loop spans 14 amino acids.

There are many counts of this clonotype. The chain links TRBV9 to TRBJ1-2; D might be TRBD1 (6 bases). This CDR3 spans 15 amino acids. With 0 bases removed from V and 3 bases from J, the gap between germline ends came to 12 bases. CDR1 and CDR2 from the germline V gene are SGDLS and YYNGEE. The CDR3 DNA sequence: TGTGCCAGCAGCGTAGATGGAGGGGGATACTATGGCTACACCTTC. Residues: CASSVDGGGYYGYTF. Looking up the rest from reference TRBV9 and TRBJ1-2 gives the full variable domain: DSGVTQTPKHLITATGQRVTLRCSPRSGDLSVYWYQQSLDQGLQFLIQYYNGEERAKGNILERFSAQQFPDLHSELNLSSLELGDSALYFCASSVDGGGYYGYTFGSGTRLTVV.

This chain connects TRBV5-1 to TRBJ2-5, with 9 bases identical to TRBD2. CDR1 is SGHRS, CDR2 YFSETQ, per germline. CDR3 length equals 12 residues. J gave up 4 bases and V 6 bases, and 1 base lay outside the gene matches. CDR3 in amino acids: CASMREGETQYF. The CDR3, as DNA: TGCGCCAGCATGCGGGAGGGAGAGACCCAGTACTTC.

This clonotype showed up many times. V and J are TRBV2 and TRBJ1-2; 8 bases map to TRBD1. Germline V gene data show CDR1 as SNHLY and CDR2 as FYNNEI. The CDR3 has 12 amino acids. Losses at the gene ends were 11 bases for V and 4 bases for J; bases not matched to a gene: 6. CDR3 loop: CASQGAGYGYTF. CDR3 nucleotides: TGTGCCTCCCAGGGGGCAGGCTATGGCTACACCTTC.

CDR3: CAWSVLGSGVNSPLHF. For the CDR3, the DNA is TGTGCCTGGAGTGTTTTGGGGAGCGGAGTTAATTCACCCCTCCACTTT. V gene TRBV30 combines with J gene TRBJ1-6; no definite D call. With 0 bases removed from V and 6 bases from J, the gap between germline ends came to 15 bases. Per the germline V gene, CDR1 is GTSNPN and CDR2 is SVGIG (reference sequence). The CDR3 runs 16 residues.

This clonotype came up many times. The chain couples TRBV15 to TRBJ1-1; 9 bases fit TRBD1. The germline V gene encodes CDR1 LNHNV and CDR2 YYDKDF (reference sequence). The length of the CDR3 is 15 residues. V shed 1 base, J shed 2 bases, and the junction held 2 bases outside the gene matches. As DNA, the CDR3 is TGTGCCACCAGCAGAGGGGACAGGGCTAACACTGAAGCTTTCTTT. It yields the protein CATSRGDRANTEAFF.

This clonotype has at least ten counts. The V gene is TRBV11-1, the J gene TRBJ1-5, with a possible D match to TRBD1 (5 bases). CDR1 and CDR2 from the germline V gene are SGHAT and FQDESV (reference sequence). V lost 2 bases and J lost 0, with 17 bases in between. The CDR3 consists of 18 residues. The CDR3 region is CASSLFRVRDGSNQPQHF. The CDR3, as DNA: TGTGCCAGCAGCTTATTCAGGGTCCGGGACGGTAGCAATCAGCCCCAGCATTTT.

This clonotype appeared many times. CDR3 protein: CASSFSGDGQPQHF. DNA for the CDR3: TGTGCCAGCAGTTTTTCCGGGGATGGCCAGCCCCAGCATTTT. This chain uses TRBV12-3 or TRBV12-4 with TRBJ1-5; D remains ambiguous. V lost 3 bases and J 7 bases, leaving 13 bases between the germline ends. CDR3 length: 14 amino acids.

In this sample, this clonotype turned up many times. This chain joins TRBV30 and TRBJ1-1, with a tentative D call TRBD1 (6 bases). CDR1 and CDR2 (germline): GTSNPN, SVGIG (reference sequence). The CDR3 runs to 15 residues. Trimming removed 5 bases from V and 3 bases from J, with 19 bases in between. Written as DNA, the CDR3 is TGTGCCTGGGTCTCCGGGGGCAGGTCGTACACTGAAGCTTTCTTT. Translation gives CAWVSGGRSYTEAFF.

The chain links TRBV6-1 to TRBJ1-2; D ambiguous. CDR1 is MNHNS and CDR2 is SASEGT in the germline V gene. CDR3 length: 14 amino acids. V gave up 2 bases and J gave up 3 bases, with 10 bases separating them. The CDR3 is CASSEYNGDYGYTF. The DNA for the CDR3 is TGTGCCAGCAGTGAATACAACGGAGACTATGGCTACACCTTC.

This clonotype has a count of ten or more. The rearrangement joins TRBV6-1 to TRBJ2-5; D unresolved. Trimming stripped 2 bases from V and 6 bases from J, with 1 base between. CDR3 size: 10 residues. From germline, CDR1 is MNHNS and CDR2 SASEGT. CDR3 in amino acids: CASSEQTQYF. As DNA, the CDR3 is TGTGCCAGCAGTGAACAGACCCAGTACTTC.

V is TRBV19 and J is TRBJ1-5; a weak D match, TRBD1 (5 bases). Germline CDR1 and CDR2: LNHDA and SQIVND (reference sequence). CDR3 length: 15 amino acids. Trimming left V 8 bases short and J 5 bases short, with 19 bases between. The CDR3 here is CASGTGGAAYQPQHF. In nucleotides, the CDR3 is TGTGCCAGTGGAACGGGAGGGGCAGCGTATCAGCCCCAGCATTTT.

This clonotype was observed at least ten times. The chain recombines TRBV12-3 or TRBV12-4 with TRBJ1-2; D not resolved. This CDR3 contains 15 residues. V lost 5 bases to trimming and J lost 3 bases, with 16 bases between them. CDR3 protein: CASSPSHRRDYGYTF. The CDR3 region has the DNA TGTGCCAGCAGTCCCTCCCACAGACGGGACTATGGCTACACCTTC.